The clone carrying this T cell receptor (beta chain) was picked up a small number of times. Its antigen is unknown. In germline, CDR1 is MNHEY, CDR2 SMNVEV (reference sequence). With V trimmed by 5 bases and J by 0 bases, 11 bases remained unmatched. The length of the CDR3 is 18 residues. This entry belongs to a study of blood T cells in healthy people across ages. The second PCR ran roughly 6 to 11 cycles with a sample-barcoded 5' primer and J-beta primers. A template-switch adaptor containing 12 random nucleotides labeled each cDNA molecule. TCRdb re-derived calls from the 5' RACE reads in MiXCR, one entry per CDR3 protein. The profile shows roughly 800,000 distinct CDR3 sequences, under 40% of them singletons. General study results and limits: Long-lived donors carried more naive CD4+ cells and greater diversity than aged donors.

The study recruited healthy Caucasian donors from Russia who were aged roughly 6 to 95. Every sample gave at least 5.5 micrograms of total RNA when it was extracted. V usage is TRBV27 and J usage is TRBJ2-3, with 10 bases fitting TRBD2. The sequence was collected from a man between 18 and 29 years old in good health. Sequencing used blood. The CDR3: CASSPTRTSGASTDTQYF. CDR3 in DNA: TGTGCCAGCAGTCCCACTAGGACTAGCGGTGCTAGCACAGATACGCAGTATTTT.